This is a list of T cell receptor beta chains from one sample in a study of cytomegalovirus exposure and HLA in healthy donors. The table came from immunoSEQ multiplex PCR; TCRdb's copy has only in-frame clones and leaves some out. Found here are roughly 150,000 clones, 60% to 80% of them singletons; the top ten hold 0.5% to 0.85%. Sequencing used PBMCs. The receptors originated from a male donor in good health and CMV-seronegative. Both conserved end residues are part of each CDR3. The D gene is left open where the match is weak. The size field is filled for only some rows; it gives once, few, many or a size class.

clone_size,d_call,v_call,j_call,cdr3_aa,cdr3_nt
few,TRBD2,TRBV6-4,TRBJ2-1,CASSDRGGSYNEQFF,TGTGCCAGCAGTGACCGGGGGGGCTCCTACAATGAGCAGTTCTTC
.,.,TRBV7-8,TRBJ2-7,CASSLYNGAYEQYF,TGTGCCAGCAGCTTATACAACGGAGCCTACGAGCAGTACTTC
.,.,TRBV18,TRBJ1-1,CASSRGQNTEAFF,TGTGCCAGCTCACGCGGACAGAACACTGAAGCTTTCTTT
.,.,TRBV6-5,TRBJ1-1,CASSERQGTTEAFF,TGTGCCAGCAGTGAACGGCAGGGGACCACTGAAGCTTTCTTT
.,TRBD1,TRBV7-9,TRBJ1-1,CASSPGQGEAFF,TGTGCCAGCAGCCCCGGACAGGGTGAAGCTTTCTTT
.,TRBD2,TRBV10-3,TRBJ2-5,CAISEKRGEAETQYF,TGTGCCATCAGTGAGAAGCGGGGGGAAGCAGAGACCCAGTACTTC
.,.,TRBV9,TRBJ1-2,CASSVGGQGDYGYTF,TGTGCCAGCAGCGTAGGGGGGCAGGGCGACTATGGCTACACCTTC
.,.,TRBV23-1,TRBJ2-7,CASSQSMRGSNTFHSYEQYF,TGCGCCAGCAGTCAATCGATGAGAGGCTCTAACACCTTCCACTCCTACGAGCAGTACTTC
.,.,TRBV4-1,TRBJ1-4,CASSLTGQKEKLFF,TGCGCCAGCAGCCTAACGGGACAAAAAGAAAAACTGTTTTTT
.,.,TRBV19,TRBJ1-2,CASSIGGVRRPNYGYTF,TGTGCCAGTAGTATAGGGGGGGTTCGTCGACCAAACTATGGCTACACCTTC
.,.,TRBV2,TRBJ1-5,CASSEWGGSNQPQHF,TGTGCCAGCAGTGAATGGGGAGGTAGCAATCAGCCCCAGCATTTT
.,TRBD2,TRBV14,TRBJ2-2,CASSQGSTSGSRVTGELFF,TGTGCCAGCAGCCAAGGGTCGACTAGCGGGTCCCGAGTCACCGGGGAGCTGTTTTTT
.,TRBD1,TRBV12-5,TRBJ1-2,CASGLVRGGGEPYYGYTF,TGTGCTAGTGGTTTGGTACGCGGAGGGGGCGAGCCCTACTATGGCTACACCTTC
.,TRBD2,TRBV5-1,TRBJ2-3,CASSLVGQSGGTDTQYF,TGCGCCAGCAGCTTGGTCGGCCAGAGCGGGGGCACAGATACGCAGTATTTT
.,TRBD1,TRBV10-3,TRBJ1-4,CAISEGTGRGREKLFF,TGTGCCATCAGTGAGGGGACAGGGAGAGGCCGGGAAAAACTGTTTTTT
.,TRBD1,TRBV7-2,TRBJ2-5,CASRITGGGGETQYF,TGTGCCAGCAGGATCACAGGGGGCGGAGGGGAGACCCAGTACTTC
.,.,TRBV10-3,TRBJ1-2,CAISERGNGYTF,TGTGCCATCAGTGAAAGGGGAAATGGCTACACCTTC
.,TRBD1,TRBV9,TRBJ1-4,CASTKGQGTNEKLFF,TGTGCCAGCACCAAAGGACAGGGGACTAATGAAAAACTGTTTTTT